This TCR beta chain was identified in a study of cytomegalovirus exposure and HLA in healthy donors. Study results and caveats: In a later analysis, most CMV-associated TCR beta chains appeared HLA-restricted.

V was cut by 3 bases and J by 4 bases, with 7 bases left in between. The CDR3 sequence is 12 residues long. CDR1 and CDR2 (germline): LNHDA, SQIVND (reference sequence). PCR involved 60 Vbeta and 13 Jbeta primers. Assay used: immunoSEQ multiplex PCR; TCRdb lists only in-frame clones, some missing. The sample shows 85,000 to 95,000 clones, approximately 76% of them seen only once. To note about this clone: Its matching antigen is unknown.

This TCR was recovered from a man aged 25 to 40 in good health and CMV-seropositive. The chain uses TRBV19 and TRBJ2-7, with D perhaps TRBD2 (5 bases). The sequencing input was PBMCs. The chain's CDR3 is CASSIGGYEQYF. The CDR3 DNA reads as TGTGCCAGTAGTATTGGAGGATACGAGCAGTACTTC.